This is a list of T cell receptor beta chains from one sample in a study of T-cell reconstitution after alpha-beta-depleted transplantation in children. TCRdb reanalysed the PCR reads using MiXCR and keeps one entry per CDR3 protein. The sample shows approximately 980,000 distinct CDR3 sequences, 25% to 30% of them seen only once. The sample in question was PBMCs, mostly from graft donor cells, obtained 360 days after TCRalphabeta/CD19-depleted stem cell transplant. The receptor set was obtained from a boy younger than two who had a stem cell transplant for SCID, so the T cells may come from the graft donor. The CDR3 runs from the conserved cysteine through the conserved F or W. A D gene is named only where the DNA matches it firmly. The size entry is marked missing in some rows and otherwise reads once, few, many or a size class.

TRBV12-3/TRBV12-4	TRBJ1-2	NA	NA	TGTGCCAGCAGTTTCGGGCCCTCTAACTATGGCTACACCTTC	CASSFGPSNYGYTF
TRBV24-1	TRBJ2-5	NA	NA	TGTGCCACCAGTGATCCCACAGGGAGAGGTCAAGAGACCCAGTACTTC	CATSDPTGRGQETQYF
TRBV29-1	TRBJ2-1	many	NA	TGCAGCGTTGGGATGGGGTTCTACAATGAGCAGTTCTTC	CSVGMGFYNEQFF
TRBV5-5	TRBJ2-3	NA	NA	TGTGCCAGCAGCCCCACACCCCTTGGCACAGATACGCAGTATTTT	CASSPTPLGTDTQYF
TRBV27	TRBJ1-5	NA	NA	TGTGCCAGCAGAACAGGCGATCAGCCCCAGCATTTT	CASRTGDQPQHF
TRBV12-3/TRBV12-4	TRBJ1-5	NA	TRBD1	TGTGCCAGCAGTTTACTAGGACCGACAGGGGCCAATCAGCCCCAGCATTTT	CASSLLGPTGANQPQHF
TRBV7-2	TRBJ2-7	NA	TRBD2	TGTGCCAGCAGCTTATCGCCCCTGAGGGGACTATCCTACGAGCAGTACTTC	CASSLSPLRGLSYEQYF
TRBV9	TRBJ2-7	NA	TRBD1	TGTGCCAGCAGCGTGGGGGCAGGGGGCAGGTACGAGCAGTACTTC	CASSVGAGGRYEQYF
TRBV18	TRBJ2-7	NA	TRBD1	TGTGCCAGCTCACTTGACAGGGCGAATCGCGAGCAGTACTTC	CASSLDRANREQYF
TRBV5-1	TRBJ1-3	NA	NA	TGCGCCAGCAGCTTGGCAGGGAACGGAAACACCATATATTTT	CASSLAGNGNTIYF
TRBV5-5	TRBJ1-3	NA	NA	TGTGCCAGCAGCTCTAGTACATTTGGAAACACCATATATTTT	CASSSSTFGNTIYF
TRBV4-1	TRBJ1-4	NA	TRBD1	TGCGCCAGCAGCCGAGAGGGACAGGGGAATGAAAAACTGTTTTTT	CASSREGQGNEKLFF
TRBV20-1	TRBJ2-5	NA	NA	TGCAGTGCTAGAGAGGGCCCGGAGACCCAGTACTTC	CSAREGPETQYF
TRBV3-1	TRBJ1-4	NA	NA	TGTGCCAGCAGCCAAGCGAAGGCGGTGGCTAATGAAAAACTGTTTTTT	CASSQAKAVANEKLFF
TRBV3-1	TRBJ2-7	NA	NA	TGTGCCAGCAGCCGAGAAGGTGAGGTCGGGTACTACGAGCAGTACTTC	CASSREGEVGYYEQYF
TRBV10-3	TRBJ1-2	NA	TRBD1	TGTGCCATCAGTGAGAGGGACTTAAGAACAGGGGGCGATGGCTACACCTTC	CAISERDLRTGGDGYTF
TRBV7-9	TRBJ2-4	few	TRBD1	TGTGCCAGCAGCTGGGGACAGGGGGCGGGAAACATTCAGTACTTC	CASSWGQGAGNIQYF
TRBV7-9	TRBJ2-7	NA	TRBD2	TGTGCCAGCAGCTTAGTGCGGGGGGCCACCTACGAGCAGTACTTC	CASSLVRGATYEQYF
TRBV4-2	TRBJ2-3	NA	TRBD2	TGTGCCAGCAGCCATCCGACTAGCGGAGCATGGGATACGCAGTATTTT	CASSHPTSGAWDTQYF
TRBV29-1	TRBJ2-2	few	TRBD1	TGCAGCGTTGATGTTCAGGGGGCCGGGGAGCTGTTTTTT	CSVDVQGAGELFF
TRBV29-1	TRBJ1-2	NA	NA	TGCAGCGTTGAGATGTCTAACTATGGCTACACCTTC	CSVEMSNYGYTF
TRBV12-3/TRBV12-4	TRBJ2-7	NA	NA	TGTGCCAGCAGTTCGGGGACCGGGTTCGGGGAGCAGTACTTC	CASSSGTGFGEQYF
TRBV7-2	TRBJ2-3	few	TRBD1	TGTGCCAGCAGCTTAGCGCTAGCTAGGGACAGAATCACAGATACGCAGTATTTT	CASSLALARDRITDTQYF
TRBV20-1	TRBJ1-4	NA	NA	TGCAGTGCTAGAGATCCATCGACCCCGAATGAAAAACTGTTTTTT	CSARDPSTPNEKLFF